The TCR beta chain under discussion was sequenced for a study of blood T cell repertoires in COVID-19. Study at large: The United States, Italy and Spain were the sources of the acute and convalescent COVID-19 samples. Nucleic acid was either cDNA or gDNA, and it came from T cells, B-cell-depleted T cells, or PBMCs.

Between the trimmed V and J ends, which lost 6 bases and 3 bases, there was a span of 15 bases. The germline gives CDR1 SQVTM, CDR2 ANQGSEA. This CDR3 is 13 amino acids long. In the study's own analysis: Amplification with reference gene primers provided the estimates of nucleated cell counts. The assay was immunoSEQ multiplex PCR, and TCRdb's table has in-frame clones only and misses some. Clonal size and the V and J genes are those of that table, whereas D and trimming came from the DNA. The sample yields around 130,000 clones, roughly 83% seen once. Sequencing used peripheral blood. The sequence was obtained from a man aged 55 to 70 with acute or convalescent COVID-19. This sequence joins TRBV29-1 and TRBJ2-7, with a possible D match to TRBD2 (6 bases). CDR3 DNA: TGCAGCGTCTCCGGGACTGCAGTCTACGAGCAGTACTTC. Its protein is CSVSGTAVYEQYF.